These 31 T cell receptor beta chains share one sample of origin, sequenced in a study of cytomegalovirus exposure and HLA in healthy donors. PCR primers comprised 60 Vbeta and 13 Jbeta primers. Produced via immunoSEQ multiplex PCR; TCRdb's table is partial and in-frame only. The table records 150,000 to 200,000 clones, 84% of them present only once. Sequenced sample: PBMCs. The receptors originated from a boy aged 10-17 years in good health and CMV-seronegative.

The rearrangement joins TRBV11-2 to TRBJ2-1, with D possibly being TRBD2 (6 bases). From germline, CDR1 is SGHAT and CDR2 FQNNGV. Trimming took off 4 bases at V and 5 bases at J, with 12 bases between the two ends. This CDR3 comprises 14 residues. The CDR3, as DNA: TGTGCCAGCAGCTCTGGGACTTTCAACAATGAGCAGTTCTTC. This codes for CASSSGTFNNEQFF. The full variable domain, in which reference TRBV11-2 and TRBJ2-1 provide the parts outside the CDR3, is EAGVAQSPRYKIIEKRQSVAFWCNPISGHATLYWYQQILGQGPKLLIQFQNNGVVDDSQLPKDRFSAERLKGVDSTLKIQPAKLEDSAVYLCASSSGTFNNEQFFGPGTRLTVL.

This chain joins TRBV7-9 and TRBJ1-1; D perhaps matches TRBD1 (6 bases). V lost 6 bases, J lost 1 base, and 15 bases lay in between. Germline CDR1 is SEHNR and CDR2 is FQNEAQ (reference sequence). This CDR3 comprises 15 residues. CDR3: CASRQYREKNTEAFF. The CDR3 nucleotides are TGTGCCAGCAGACAATACAGGGAAAAGAACACTGAAGCTTTCTTT.

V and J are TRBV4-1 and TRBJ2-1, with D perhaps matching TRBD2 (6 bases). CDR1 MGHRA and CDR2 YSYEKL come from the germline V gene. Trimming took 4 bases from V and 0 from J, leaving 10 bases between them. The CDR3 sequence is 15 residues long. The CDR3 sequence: CASSLTTSSYNEQFF. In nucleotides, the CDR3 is TGCGCCAGCAGCCTGACGACTAGCTCCTACAATGAGCAGTTCTTC.

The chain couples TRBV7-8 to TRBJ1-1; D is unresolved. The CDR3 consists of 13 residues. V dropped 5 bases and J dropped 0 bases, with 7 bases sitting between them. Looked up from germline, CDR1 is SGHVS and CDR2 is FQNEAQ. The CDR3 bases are TGTGCCAGCAGCAGCGAGGTGAACACTGAAGCTTTCTTT. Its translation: CASSSEVNTEAFF.

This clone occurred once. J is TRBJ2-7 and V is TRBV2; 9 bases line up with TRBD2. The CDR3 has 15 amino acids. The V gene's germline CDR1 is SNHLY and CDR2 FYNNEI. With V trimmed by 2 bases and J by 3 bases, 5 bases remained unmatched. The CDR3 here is CASSEFTSGRYEQYF. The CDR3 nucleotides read TGTGCCAGCAGTGAATTTACTAGCGGGCGCTACGAGCAGTACTTC.

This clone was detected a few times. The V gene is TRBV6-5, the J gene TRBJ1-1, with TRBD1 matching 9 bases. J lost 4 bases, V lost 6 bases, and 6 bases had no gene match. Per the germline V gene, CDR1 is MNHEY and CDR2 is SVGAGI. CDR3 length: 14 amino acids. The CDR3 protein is CASRGQGGRTEAFF. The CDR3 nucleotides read TGTGCCAGCAGGGGACAGGGAGGACGCACTGAAGCTTTCTTT.

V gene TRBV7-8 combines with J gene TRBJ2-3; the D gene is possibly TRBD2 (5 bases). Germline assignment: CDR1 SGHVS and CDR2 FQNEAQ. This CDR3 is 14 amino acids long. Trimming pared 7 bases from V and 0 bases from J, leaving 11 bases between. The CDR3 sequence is CASTQAASTDTQYF. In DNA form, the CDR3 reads TGTGCCAGCACCCAAGCGGCTAGCACAGATACGCAGTATTTT.

The CDR3 reads CASSSQGGGTEAFF. In nucleotides, the CDR3 is TGTGCCAGCAGCTCCCAAGGGGGGGGCACTGAAGCTTTCTTT. The V gene is TRBV7-2, the J gene TRBJ1-1, with D possibly TRBD1 on 6 matching bases. The ends were cut back, 4 bases at V and 4 bases at J, with 13 bases in the middle. Germline V gene lookup returns CDR1 SGHTA and CDR2 FQGNSA. This CDR3 comprises 14 residues.

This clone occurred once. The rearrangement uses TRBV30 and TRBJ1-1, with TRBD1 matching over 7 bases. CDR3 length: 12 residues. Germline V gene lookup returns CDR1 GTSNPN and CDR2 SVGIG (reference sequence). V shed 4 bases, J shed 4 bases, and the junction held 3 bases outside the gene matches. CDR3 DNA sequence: TGTGCCTGGACGGGACAGCTCACTGAAGCTTTCTTT. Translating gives CAWTGQLTEAFF.

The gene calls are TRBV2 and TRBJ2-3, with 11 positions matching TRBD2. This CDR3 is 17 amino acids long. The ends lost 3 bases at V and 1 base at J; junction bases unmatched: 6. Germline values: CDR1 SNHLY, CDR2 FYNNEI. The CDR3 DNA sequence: TGTGCCAGCAGTGATAGCGGGAGGGCGGTGGGCACAGATACGCAGTATTTT. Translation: CASSDSGRAVGTDTQYF.

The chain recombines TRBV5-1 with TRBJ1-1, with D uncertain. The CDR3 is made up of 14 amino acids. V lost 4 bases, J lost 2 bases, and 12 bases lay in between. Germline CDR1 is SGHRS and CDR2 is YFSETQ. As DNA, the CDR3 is TGCGCCAGCAGCCGAGGGTCAGCTAACACTGAAGCTTTCTTT. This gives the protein CASSRGSANTEAFF.

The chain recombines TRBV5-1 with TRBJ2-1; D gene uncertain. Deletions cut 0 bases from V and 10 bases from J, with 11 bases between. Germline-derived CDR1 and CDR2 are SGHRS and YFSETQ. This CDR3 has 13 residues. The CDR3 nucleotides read TGCGCCAGCAGCTTGGGAGGTTGGAGAGAGCAGTTCTTC. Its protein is CASSLGGWREQFF.

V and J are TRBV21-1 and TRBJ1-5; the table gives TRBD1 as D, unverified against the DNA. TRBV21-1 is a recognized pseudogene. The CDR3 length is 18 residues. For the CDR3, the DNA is TGTGCCAGCAGTTGCCGGAACAAAGGGACAGTGATCAATCAGCCCCAGCATTTT. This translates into CASSCRNKGTVINQPQHF.

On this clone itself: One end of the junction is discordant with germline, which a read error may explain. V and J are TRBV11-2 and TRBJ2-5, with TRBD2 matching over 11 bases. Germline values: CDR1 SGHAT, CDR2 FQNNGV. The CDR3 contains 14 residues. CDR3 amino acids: CASRLAGGPETQYF. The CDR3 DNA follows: TGTGCCAGCAGATTAGCGGGGGGGCCGGAGACCCAGTACTTC.

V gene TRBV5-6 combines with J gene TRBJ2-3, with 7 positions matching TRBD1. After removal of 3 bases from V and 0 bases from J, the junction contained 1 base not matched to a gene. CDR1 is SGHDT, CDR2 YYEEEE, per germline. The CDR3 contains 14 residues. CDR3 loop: CASSWDSSTDTQYF. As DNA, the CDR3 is TGTGCCAGCAGCTGGGACAGTAGCACAGATACGCAGTATTTT. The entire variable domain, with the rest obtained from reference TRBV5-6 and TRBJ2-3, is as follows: DAGVTQSPTHLIKTRGQQVTLRCSPKSGHDTVSWYQQALGQGPQFIFQYYEEEERQRGNFPDRFSGHQFPNYSSELNVNALLLGDSALYLCASSWDSSTDTQYFGPGTRLTVL.

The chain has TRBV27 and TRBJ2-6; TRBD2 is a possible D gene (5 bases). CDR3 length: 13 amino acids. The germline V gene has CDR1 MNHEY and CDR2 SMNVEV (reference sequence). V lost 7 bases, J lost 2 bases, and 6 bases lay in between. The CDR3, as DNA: TGTGCCAGCAAGGGAGCTGGGGCCAACGTCCTGACTTTC. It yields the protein CASKGAGANVLTF. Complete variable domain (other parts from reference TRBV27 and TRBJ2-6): EAQVTQNPRYLITVTGKKLTVTCSQNMNHEYMSWYRQDPGLGLRQIYYSMNVEVTDKGDVPEGYKVSRKEKRNFPLILESPSPNQTSLYFCASKGAGANVLTFGAGSRLTVL.

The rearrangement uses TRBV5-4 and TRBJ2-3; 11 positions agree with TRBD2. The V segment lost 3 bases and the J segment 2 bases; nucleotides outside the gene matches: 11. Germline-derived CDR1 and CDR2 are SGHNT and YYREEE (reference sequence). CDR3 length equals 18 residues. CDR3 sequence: CASSSHPTSGSPTDTQYF. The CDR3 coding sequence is TGTGCCAGCAGCTCCCACCCAACTAGCGGGAGCCCCACAGATACGCAGTATTTT.

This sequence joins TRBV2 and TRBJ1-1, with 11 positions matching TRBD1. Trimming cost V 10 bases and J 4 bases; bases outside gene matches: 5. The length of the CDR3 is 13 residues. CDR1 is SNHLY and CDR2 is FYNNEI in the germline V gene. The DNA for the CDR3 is TGTGCCAACGAGGGACAGGGGGGCACTGAAGCTTTCTTT. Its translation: CANEGQGGTEAFF.

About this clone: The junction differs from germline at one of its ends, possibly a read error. CDR3 region: CASTRYEQYF. The CDR3 coding sequence is TGTGCTAGCACCAGGTACGAGCAGTACTTC. The V and J genes are TRBV7-7 and TRBJ2-7; no definite D call. This CDR3 contains 10 residues. Germline V gene lookup returns CDR1 SSHAT and CDR2 FNYEAQ (reference sequence). The full variable domain, with the rest looked up from reference TRBV7-7 and TRBJ2-7, is GAGVSQSPRYKVTKRGQDVTLRCDPISSHATLYWYQQALGQGPEFLTYFNYEAQPDKSGLPSDRFSAERPEGSISTLTIQRTEQRDSAMYRCASTRYEQYFGPGTRLTVT.

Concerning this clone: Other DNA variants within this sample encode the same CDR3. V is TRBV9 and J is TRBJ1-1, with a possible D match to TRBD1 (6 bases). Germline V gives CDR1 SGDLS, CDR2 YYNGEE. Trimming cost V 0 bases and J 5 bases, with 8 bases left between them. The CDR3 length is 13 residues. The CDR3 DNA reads TGTGCCAGCAGCGTAGTTACAGGGACTGAAGCTTTCTTT. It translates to CASSVVTGTEAFF.

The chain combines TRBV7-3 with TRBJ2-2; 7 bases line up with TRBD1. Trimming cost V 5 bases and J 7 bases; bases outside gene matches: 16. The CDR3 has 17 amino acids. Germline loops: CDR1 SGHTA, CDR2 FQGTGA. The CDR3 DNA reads TGTGCCAGCAGCCATTTTAGGGACAGTAGATTGAACGGGGAGCTGTTTTTT. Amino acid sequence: CASSHFRDSRLNGELFF.

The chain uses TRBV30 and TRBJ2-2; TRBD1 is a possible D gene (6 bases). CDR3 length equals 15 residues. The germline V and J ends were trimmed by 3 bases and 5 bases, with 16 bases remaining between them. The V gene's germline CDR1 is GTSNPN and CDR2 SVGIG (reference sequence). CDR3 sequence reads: CAWSAPTGGTGELFF. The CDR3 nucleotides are TGTGCCTGGAGCGCCCCGACAGGTGGTACCGGGGAGCTGTTTTTT.

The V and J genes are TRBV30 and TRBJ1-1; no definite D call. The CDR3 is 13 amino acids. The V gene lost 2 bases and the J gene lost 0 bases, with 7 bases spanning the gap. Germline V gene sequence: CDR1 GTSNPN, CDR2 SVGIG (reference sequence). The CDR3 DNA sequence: TGTGCCTGGAGTCAACTTATGAACACTGAAGCTTTCTTT. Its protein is CAWSQLMNTEAFF. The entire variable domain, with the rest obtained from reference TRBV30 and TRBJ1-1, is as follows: SQTIHQWPATLVQPVGSPLSLECTVEGTSNPNLYWYRQAAGRGLQLLFYSVGIGQISSEVPQNLSASRPQDRQFILSSKKLLLSDSGFYLCAWSQLMNTEAFFGQGTRLTVV.

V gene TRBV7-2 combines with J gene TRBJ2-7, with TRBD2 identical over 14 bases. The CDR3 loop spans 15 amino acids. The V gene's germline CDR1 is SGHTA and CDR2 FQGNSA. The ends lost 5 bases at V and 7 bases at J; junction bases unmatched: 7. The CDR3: CASSRGGLAGDEQYF. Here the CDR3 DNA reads TGTGCCAGCAGCCGTGGGGGACTAGCGGGGGATGAGCAGTACTTC.

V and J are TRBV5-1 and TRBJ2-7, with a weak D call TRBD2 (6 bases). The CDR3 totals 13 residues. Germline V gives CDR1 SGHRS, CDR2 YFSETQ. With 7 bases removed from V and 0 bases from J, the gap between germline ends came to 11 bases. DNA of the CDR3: TGCGCCAGCGGTAGCGGAAGCTCCTACGAGCAGTACGTC. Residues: CASGSGSSYEQYV.

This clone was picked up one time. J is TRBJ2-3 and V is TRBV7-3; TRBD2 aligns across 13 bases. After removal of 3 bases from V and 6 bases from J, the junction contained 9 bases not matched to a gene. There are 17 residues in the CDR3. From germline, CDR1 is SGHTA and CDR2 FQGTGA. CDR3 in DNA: TGTGCCAGCAGCTTTGATCCTACTAGCGGGGGGGCGGATACGCAGTATTTT. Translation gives CASSFDPTSGGADTQYF. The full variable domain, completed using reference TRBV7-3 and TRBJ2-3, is GAGVSQTPSNKVTEKGKYVELRCDPISGHTALYWYRQSLGQGPEFLIYFQGTGAADDSGLPNDRFFAVRPEGSVSTLKIQRTERGDSAVYLCASSFDPTSGGADTQYFGPGTRLTVL.

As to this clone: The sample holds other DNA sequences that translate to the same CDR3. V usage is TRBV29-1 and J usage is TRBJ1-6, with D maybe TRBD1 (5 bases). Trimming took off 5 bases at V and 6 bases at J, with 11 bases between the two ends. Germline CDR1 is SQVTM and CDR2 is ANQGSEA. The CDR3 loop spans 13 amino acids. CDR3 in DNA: TGCAGCGTTAGAACAGGAACTAATTCACCCCTCCACTTT. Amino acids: CSVRTGTNSPLHF. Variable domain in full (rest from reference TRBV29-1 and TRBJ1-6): SAVISQKPSRDICQRGTSLTIQCQVDSQVTMMFWYRQQPGQSLTLIATANQGSEATYESGFVIDKFPISRPNLTFSTLTVSNMSPEDSSIYLCSVRTGTNSPLHFGNGTRLTVT.

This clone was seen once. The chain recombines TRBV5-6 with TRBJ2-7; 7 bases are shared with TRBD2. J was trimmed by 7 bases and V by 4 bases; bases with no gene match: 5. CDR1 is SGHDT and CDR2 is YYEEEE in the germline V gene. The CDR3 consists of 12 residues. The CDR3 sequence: CASSITGGEQYF. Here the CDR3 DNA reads TGTGCCAGCAGCATTACGGGAGGTGAGCAGTACTTC. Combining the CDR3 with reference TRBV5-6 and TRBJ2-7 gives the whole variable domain DAGVTQSPTHLIKTRGQQVTLRCSPKSGHDTVSWYQQALGQGPQFIFQYYEEEERQRGNFPDRFSGHQFPNYSSELNVNALLLGDSALYLCASSITGGEQYFGPGTRLTVT.

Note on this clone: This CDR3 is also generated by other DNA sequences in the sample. Here the CDR3 reads CASSYHQREPQHF. CDR3 bases: TGTGCCAGCAGTTACCACCAGCGGGAGCCCCAGCATTTT. This sequence joins TRBV6-5 and TRBJ1-5; D is ambiguous. The V and J ends lost 2 bases and 8 bases respectively, with 10 bases between them. The CDR3 has 13 amino acids. CDR1 and CDR2 (germline): MNHEY, SVGAGI.

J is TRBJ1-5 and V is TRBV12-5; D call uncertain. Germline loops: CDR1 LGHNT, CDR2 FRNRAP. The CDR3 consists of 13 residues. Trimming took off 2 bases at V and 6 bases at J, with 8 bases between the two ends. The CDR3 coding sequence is TGTGCTAGTGGTTTGTCGCCTATTCAGCCCCAGCATTTT. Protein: CASGLSPIQPQHF. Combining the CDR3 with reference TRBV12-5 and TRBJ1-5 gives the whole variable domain DARVTQTPRHKVTEMGQEVTMRCQPILGHNTVFWYRQTMMQGLELLAYFRNRAPLDDSGMPKDRFSAEMPDATLATLKIQPSEPRDSAVYFCASGLSPIQPQHFGDGTRLSIL.

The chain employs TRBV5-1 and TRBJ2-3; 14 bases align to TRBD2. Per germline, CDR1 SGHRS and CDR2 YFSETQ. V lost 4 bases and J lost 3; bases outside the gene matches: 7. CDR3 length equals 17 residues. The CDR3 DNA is TGCGCCAGCAGCCCGGGACTAGCGGGAGTTCGAACAGATACGCAGTATTTT. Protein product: CASSPGLAGVRTDTQYF.